Presented here are 27 T cell receptor beta chains from one specimen sequenced in a study of control samples from healthy donors and cancer patients. Here immunoSEQ multiplex PCR was the method, and the copy in TCRdb shows in-frame clones only, minus some. The sample lists some 130,000 clones; roughly 92% were seen once. The sequenced material came from blood. All receptors derive from a man aged 30 to 45 in good health.

The rearrangement links TRBV28 to TRBJ1-5; 9 bases are shared with TRBD1. Germline CDR1 reads MDHEN; CDR2 reads SYDVKM. With 3 bases clipped from V and 0 bases from J, the junction kept 9 bases outside the gene matches. CDR3 length: 18 amino acids. The CDR3 spells CASSLRGDRVFSNQPQHF. The CDR3 DNA sequence: TGTGCCAGCAGTTTGCGAGGGGACAGGGTGTTTAGCAATCAGCCCCAGCATTTT.

The chain couples TRBV20-1 to TRBJ1-1; a weak D match, TRBD1 (6 bases). Germline-derived CDR1 and CDR2 are DFQATT and SNEGSKA (reference sequence). Trimming cost V 3 bases and J 8 bases, with 16 bases left between them. This CDR3 has 13 residues. CDR3 nucleotides: TGCAGTGCTAGTCACCAGACCGGGACAGAAGCTTTCTTT. The encoded protein is CSASHQTGTEAFF.

The V gene is TRBV5-1, the J gene TRBJ2-2; 7 bases are a match to TRBD2. This CDR3 is built from 17 residues. With 4 bases clipped from V and 0 bases from J, the junction kept 9 bases outside the gene matches. Germline CDR1 and CDR2: SGHRS and YFSETQ. CDR3 region: CASSTLGGDANTGELFF. CDR3 coding DNA: TGCGCCAGCAGCACCCTGGGGGGGGACGCGAACACCGGGGAGCTGTTTTTT.

The chain is built from TRBV6-6 and TRBJ1-5; D not resolved. Between the trimmed V and J ends, which lost 0 bases and 6 bases, there was a span of 3 bases. This CDR3 comprises 12 residues. The germline CDR1 and CDR2 sequences are MNHNY and SVGAGI (reference sequence). CDR3 sequence: CASSYSGQPQHF. For the CDR3, the DNA is TGTGCCAGCAGTTACTCTGGTCAGCCCCAGCATTTT.

This clone has just a few counts. This chain links TRBV4-3 with TRBJ2-2; a possible D gene is TRBD1 (6 bases). Trimming pared 1 base from V and 1 base from J, leaving 10 bases between. This CDR3 has 16 residues. Germline V gene lookup returns CDR1 LGHNA and CDR2 YSLEER. The DNA of the CDR3 is TGCGCCAGCAGCCAAGCCCGGGACAAGAACACCGGGGAGCTGTTTTTT. It encodes CASSQARDKNTGELFF.

The chain uses TRBV21-1 and TRBJ1-5; no DNA check was done on the table's D call, TRBD1. TRBV21-1 represents a pseudogene. CDR3 length: 17 amino acids. Here the CDR3 DNA reads TGTGCCAGCAGGACCCCTCTACAGGGAAGGGGCAATCAGCCCCAGCATTTT. Translation: CASRTPLQGRGNQPQHF.

The rearrangement uses TRBV27 and TRBJ2-3; D unresolved. The germline gives CDR1 MNHEY, CDR2 SMNVEV (reference sequence). V lost 6 bases to trimming and J lost 0 bases, with 13 bases between them. The CDR3 has 15 residues. CDR3 in amino acids: CASSSLAPSTDTQYF. The CDR3 DNA is TGTGCCAGCAGCTCCCTGGCACCTAGCACAGATACGCAGTATTTT.

This chain joins TRBV6-5 and TRBJ1-3; D is possibly TRBD1 (5 bases). The CDR3 loop spans 13 amino acids. CDR1 and CDR2 from the germline V gene are MNHEY and SVGAGI. V lost 6 bases to trimming and J lost 2 bases, with 8 bases between them. The CDR3 is CASRGGAGNTIYF. The CDR3 nucleotides are TGTGCCAGCAGGGGGGGTGCTGGAAACACCATATATTTT.

The V gene is TRBV27, the J gene TRBJ1-2; tentative D call: TRBD1 (5 bases). The CDR3 has 13 amino acids. Looked up from germline, CDR1 is MNHEY and CDR2 is SMNVEV (reference sequence). Trimming stripped 6 bases from V and 7 bases from J, with 15 bases between. CDR3 sequence reads: CASRGTVKGGYTF. Here the CDR3 DNA reads TGTGCCAGCAGGGGGACGGTTAAAGGTGGCTACACCTTC.

This rearrangement joins TRBV27 to TRBJ2-3, with 9 bases lining up with TRBD1. This CDR3 has 16 amino acids. The germline V gene has CDR1 MNHEY and CDR2 SMNVEV (reference sequence). With V trimmed by 4 bases and J by 4 bases, 9 bases remained unmatched. CDR3 residues: CASSSLPGQGSDTQYF. DNA of the CDR3: TGTGCCAGCAGTTCGTTACCGGGACAGGGTTCAGATACGCAGTATTTT.

This chain connects TRBV29-1 to TRBJ2-2; possibly TRBD2 for D (6 bases). The germline V gene encodes CDR1 SQVTM and CDR2 ANQGSEA. Trimming cost V 6 bases and J 0 bases, with 8 bases left between them. The CDR3 is 13 residues long. CDR3 nucleotide sequence: TGCAGCGTGGGGACTGCGAACACCGGGGAGCTGTTTTTT. It codes for CSVGTANTGELFF.

The J gene is TRBJ1-1, the V gene TRBV28, with D possibly TRBD1 on 6 matching bases. The V and J ends lost 1 base and 3 bases respectively, with 12 bases between them. CDR3 length: 15 residues. Looked up from germline, CDR1 is MDHEN and CDR2 is SYDVKM. This CDR3 reads CASSLSPGVYTEAFF. CDR3 bases: TGTGCCAGCAGTTTATCCCCAGGGGTCTACACTGAAGCTTTCTTT.

Comments on this clone: The junction does not match germline at one end; this may be a read error. The genes are TRBV2 and TRBJ2-1, with TRBD2 as a possible D gene (5 bases). This CDR3 contains 12 residues. Germline CDR1 and CDR2: SNHLY and FYNNEI. CDR3 in DNA: TGTGCCAGCAGTGAAGTAAGTGGGAGTAGAGTCTTC. Protein: CASSEVSGSRVF. Full variable domain (missing parts from reference TRBV2 and TRBJ2-1): EPEVTQTPSHQVTQMGQEVILRCVPISNHLYFYWYRQILGQKVEFLVSFYNNEISEKSEIFDDQFSVERPDGSNFTLKIRSTKLEDSAMYFCASSEVSGSRVFGPGTRLTVL.

This clone was seen only a few times. This chain connects TRBV7-9 to TRBJ2-7; 8 positions match TRBD2. In germline, CDR1 is SEHNR, CDR2 FQNEAQ (reference sequence). V lost 3 bases, J lost 1 base, and 2 bases stayed unmatched. The CDR3 sequence is 14 residues long. The CDR3 nucleotides are TGTGCCAGCAGCTTTAGCGGGAATTCCTACGAGCAGTACTTC. Its protein product is CASSFSGNSYEQYF.

V gene TRBV6-5 combines with J gene TRBJ2-1; unclear D gene. Trimming took 7 bases from V and 2 from J, leaving 12 bases between them. The CDR3 covers 14 residues. Germline values: CDR1 MNHEY, CDR2 SVGAGI. CDR3 coding DNA: TGTGCCAGCAAAGCCTCGGGCCCCTACAATGAGCAGTTCTTC. It specifies CASKASGPYNEQFF.

The CDR3 region is CASSFNRDNYGYTF. In DNA, the CDR3 is TGTGCCAGCAGCTTCAACCGGGACAACTATGGCTACACCTTC. The chain uses TRBV7-9 and TRBJ1-2, with a possible D match to TRBD1 (5 bases). The germline CDR1 and CDR2 sequences are SEHNR and FQNEAQ (reference sequence). This CDR3 comprises 14 residues. V was trimmed by 3 bases and J by 2 bases, leaving 10 bases between them.

This chain links TRBV5-1 with TRBJ1-1; no clear D gene. CDR3 length: 14 residues. The V gene lost 0 bases and the J gene lost 1 base, with 7 bases spanning the gap. Per the germline V gene, CDR1 is SGHRS and CDR2 is YFSETQ. In DNA form, the CDR3 reads TGCGCCAGCAGCTTGGAAGCGGGGAACACTGAAGCTTTCTTT. Translated: CASSLEAGNTEAFF. Using reference TRBV5-1 and TRBJ1-1 for the parts outside the CDR3, the full variable domain is KAGVTQTPRYLIKTRGQQVTLSCSPISGHRSVSWYQQTPGQGLQFLFEYFSETQRNKGNFPGRFSGRQFSNSRSEMNVSTLELGDSALYLCASSLEAGNTEAFFGQGTRLTVV.

The chain is built from TRBV19 and TRBJ1-2; D is undetermined. Germline CDR1 reads LNHDA; CDR2 reads SQIVND (reference sequence). The V end was cut by 3 bases, the J end by 6 bases, with 20 bases between. The CDR3 sequence is 16 residues long. The CDR3 sequence: CASSILPQDRRNGYTF. The CDR3 region has the DNA TGTGCCAGTAGTATCCTTCCTCAGGATAGACGGAATGGCTACACCTTC.

The rearrangement links TRBV7-8 to TRBJ1-5; TRBD1 agrees at 7 bases. With 7 bases clipped from V and 4 bases from J, the junction kept 13 bases outside the gene matches. The CDR3 is 16 residues long. Germline V gene lookup returns CDR1 SGHVS and CDR2 FQNEAQ. The CDR3 spells CASTQNRDSLNQPQHF. The CDR3 DNA sequence: TGTGCCAGCACCCAAAACCGGGACAGCCTAAATCAGCCCCAGCATTTT.

The V call is TRBV7-2, the J call TRBJ1-5; 8 bases map to TRBD1. The CDR3 is made up of 15 amino acids. Germline V gene data show CDR1 as SGHTA and CDR2 as FQGNSA. V shed 5 bases and J 6 bases; nucleotides not matched to a gene: 9. The CDR3 DNA follows: TGTGCCAGCAGCCCCCGGACAGGGACAGGTCAGCCCCAGCATTTT. Translating gives CASSPRTGTGQPQHF.

The rearrangement uses TRBV28 and TRBJ1-3; D remains unclear. Germline V CDR1 and CDR2: MDHEN, SYDVKM. Between the trimmed V and J ends, which lost 7 bases and 4 bases, there was a span of 14 bases. CDR3 size: 14 residues. The CDR3 bases are TGTGCCAGCAACTATTTCGGTACCGGAAACACCATATATTTT. It codes for CASNYFGTGNTIYF.

V and J are TRBV19 and TRBJ2-5, with D tentatively TRBD1 or TRBD2 (5 bases each). The CDR3 extends over 14 amino acids. V gave up 6 bases and J gave up 7 bases, with 18 bases separating them. The V gene's germline CDR1 is LNHDA and CDR2 SQIVND (reference sequence). CDR3 loop: CASSNTGPSGTQYF. The CDR3 region has the DNA TGTGCCAGTAGCAACACGGGACCCTCAGGGACCCAGTACTTC.

The chain recombines TRBV19 with TRBJ2-5; D not certain. The CDR3 is 13 amino acids. Germline V gene data show CDR1 as LNHDA and CDR2 as SQIVND (reference sequence). V was clipped by 3 bases and J by 3 bases, with 8 bases between them. CDR3 nucleotide sequence: TGTGCCAGTAGTATGGGTAGAGAAGAGACCCAGTACTTC. Translating gives CASSMGREETQYF.

The gene calls are TRBV20-1 and TRBJ2-3, with 9 positions matching TRBD2. Germline assignment: CDR1 DFQATT and CDR2 SNEGSKA (reference sequence). The CDR3 is made up of 15 amino acids. With 3 bases clipped from V and 2 bases from J, the junction kept 6 bases outside the gene matches. The CDR3 nucleotides are TGCAGTGCTAGTTCGATAGCGGGAGCCACAGATACGCAGTATTTT. Protein sequence: CSASSIAGATDTQYF.

A word on this clone: This is likely a read error, given that the CDR3 carries no conserved phenylalanine or tryptophan at its end. It is unclear where the CDR3 begins or ends on the DNA, so no DNA is shown, and the CDR3 is as TCRdb lists it. V gene TRBV28 combines with J gene TRBJ2-7; TRBD2 was called by the table and not checked on the DNA. The CDR3 is 13 residues long, counting both termini. Germline CDR1 and CDR2: MDHEN and SYDVKM. This chain's CDR3 is CASSLFGERASNA.

This clone showed up just once. The rearrangement joins TRBV7-9 to TRBJ1-3; D uncertain. The germline V gene encodes CDR1 SEHNR and CDR2 FQNEAQ (reference sequence). CDR3 length: 16 residues. Deletions cut 2 bases from V and 0 bases from J, with 11 bases between. The CDR3 reads CASSLYSGDSGNTIYF. The CDR3 bases are TGTGCCAGCAGCTTATATTCGGGTGACTCTGGAAACACCATATATTTT.

The genes are TRBV24-1 and TRBJ2-1, with 7 bases that match TRBD1. Germline V gene lookup returns CDR1 KGHDR and CDR2 SFDVKD. The CDR3 totals 16 residues. With 4 bases clipped from V and 2 bases from J, the junction kept 7 bases outside the gene matches. CDR3 nucleotides: TGTGCCACCAGTGACCCAAACAGGGGTGCCTACAATGAGCAGTTCTTC. As protein: CATSDPNRGAYNEQFF.